This TCR beta chain was retrieved from a study of control samples from healthy donors and cancer patients. Sequencing was performed with immunoSEQ multiplex PCR; in TCRdb, only in-frame clones are kept and a portion is missing. The sample contains 90,000 to 150,000 clones, 88% of which appear only once. In this sample, this clone turned up a few times. Per the germline V gene, CDR1 is WNHNN and CDR2 is SYGVQD (reference sequence). The germline V and J ends were trimmed by 5 bases and 7 bases, with 14 bases remaining between them. CDR3 size: 13 residues. Sequencing used blood. J is TRBJ2-5 and V is TRBV10-1, with D maybe TRBD1 (6 bases). This TCR was sampled from a man in his forties in good health. CDR3 sequence: CASSRQARVTQYF. CDR3 in DNA: TGCGCCAGCAGTCGACAGGCCCGAGTGACCCAGTACTTC.